The clone carrying this T cell receptor beta chain has a count of ten or more. Its specificity is unknown. Blood and skin TCR RNA was reverse transcribed with alpha and beta constant primers. Four PCR rounds used nested alpha and beta constant region primers plus the SP2 primer. Each CDR3 protein is one row after TCRdb ran MiXCR on the UMI-ligation and nested PCR reads. The data contain approximately 20,000 distinct CDR3 sequences, about a tenth of them seen just once; the ten biggest clones take up nearly 7%. This sample's treatment: skin biopsy from PPD injection site in Mantoux-positive individual. Cells were not sorted; total RNA input targeted about 1 to 1000 ng. Tuberculin skin test biopsies were taken where PPD was injected in Mantoux-positive people. This sample was taken from a study of naive and memory T cell subsets. Study-level results: Potentially, T cell activation and differentiation skew this RNA-based measurement.

The sample consisted of skin, taken from a tuberculin skin test site. The source of this sequence is an adult in good health.

CDR3 loop: CSVDTVGGYGYTF. The CDR3 DNA sequence: TGCAGCGTTGATACAGTGGGAGGTTATGGCTACACCTTC. The chain joins TRBV29-1 to TRBJ1-2; D call uncertain. The germline gives CDR1 SQVTM, CDR2 ANQGSEA. Trimming pared 3 bases from V and 5 bases from J, leaving 13 bases between. The CDR3 contains 13 residues.